This T cell receptor beta chain is from a study of Graves' ophthalmopathy and Graves' hyperthyroidism. Notes on this clonotype: What it binds is unknown.

The TCR beta CDR3 regions underwent amplification from RNA transcripts. HTBI primers served in a first-round RT-PCR, which a second-round multiplex PCR followed. TCRdb independently ran MiXCR on the multiplex PCR reads; one entry per CDR3 protein. The sample yields 150,000 to 200,000 distinct CDR3 sequences, roughly two fifths seen once. Study-wide results and limits: Blood also carried most expanded thyroid clonotypes exceeding 0.001 frequency. A 13-signature model separated ophthalmopathy from stable hyperthyroidism, just over 85% sensitivity, 81.08% specificity.

Germline V gives CDR1 MNHNS, CDR2 SASEGT. The CDR3 is 12 residues long. Trimming took off 6 bases at V and 6 bases at J, with 11 bases between the two ends. The gene calls are TRBV6-1 and TRBJ1-1, with D uncertain. This sequence originates from a woman in her 40s with Graves' ophthalmopathy. Sequenced sample: peripheral blood. The chain's CDR3 is CASRPTTAEAFF. CDR3 bases: TGTGCCAGCAGACCAACCACGGCTGAAGCTTTCTTT.